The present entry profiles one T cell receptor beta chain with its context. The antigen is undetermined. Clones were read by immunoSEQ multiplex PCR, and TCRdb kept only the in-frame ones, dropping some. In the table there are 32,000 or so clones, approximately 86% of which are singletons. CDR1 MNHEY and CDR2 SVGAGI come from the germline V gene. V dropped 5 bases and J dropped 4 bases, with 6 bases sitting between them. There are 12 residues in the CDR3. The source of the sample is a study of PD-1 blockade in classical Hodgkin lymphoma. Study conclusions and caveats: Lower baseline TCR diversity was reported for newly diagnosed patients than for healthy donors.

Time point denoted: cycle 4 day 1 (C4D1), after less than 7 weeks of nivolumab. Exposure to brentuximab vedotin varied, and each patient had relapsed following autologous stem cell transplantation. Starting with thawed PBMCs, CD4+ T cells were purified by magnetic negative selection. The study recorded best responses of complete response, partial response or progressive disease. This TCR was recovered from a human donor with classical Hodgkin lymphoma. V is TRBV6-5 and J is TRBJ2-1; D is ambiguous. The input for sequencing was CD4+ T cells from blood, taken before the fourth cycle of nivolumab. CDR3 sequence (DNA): TGTGCCAGCAGTACCAGGTACAATGAGCAGTTCTTC. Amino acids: CASSTRYNEQFF.